This T cell receptor (beta chain) was obtained from a study of shared clonotypes between healthy human individuals. Germline CDR1 reads MNHEY; CDR2 reads SVGAGI. This CDR3 is built from 15 residues. Trimming pared 0 bases from V and 5 bases from J, leaving 13 bases between. General study findings and limits: Inspection by rarefaction showed sorted-subset sequencing to be incomplete despite large depth.

In the authors' methods: Filtering differed for immunoSEQ, which gave only junction sequences without quality scores. The method was immunoSEQ multiplex PCR; TCRdb's version includes in-frame clones alone and lacks a portion of them. The V and J calls and clone size were taken over from that table, and D and trimming were inferred from the DNA. The sample contains 2 million to 2.5 million clones, 95% of which appear only once. The donors were adults (healthy and HIV-negative) with no recent acute infections or vaccinations. In regard to this clone: Antigen: not known.

The chain is built from TRBV6-5 and TRBJ1-2; the D is unclear. This clonotype originated in a man younger than 35 in good health. The specimen sequenced was naive CD4+ T cells sorted from blood. Subset indicated: CD45RA+ positively selected. The CDR3: CASSYSVVTPYGYTF. The CDR3 nucleotides are TGTGCCAGCAGTTACTCGGTCGTAACTCCGTATGGCTACACCTTC.